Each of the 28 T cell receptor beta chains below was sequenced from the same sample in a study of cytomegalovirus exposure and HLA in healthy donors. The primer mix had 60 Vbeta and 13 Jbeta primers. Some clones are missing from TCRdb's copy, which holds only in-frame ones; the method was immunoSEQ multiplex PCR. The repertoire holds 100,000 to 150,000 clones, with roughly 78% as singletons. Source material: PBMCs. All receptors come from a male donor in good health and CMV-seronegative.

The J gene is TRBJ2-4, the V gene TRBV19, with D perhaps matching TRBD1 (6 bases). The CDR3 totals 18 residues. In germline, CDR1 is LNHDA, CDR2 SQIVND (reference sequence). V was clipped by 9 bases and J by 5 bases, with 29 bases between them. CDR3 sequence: CARILETGTPIGENIQYF. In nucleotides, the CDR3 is TGTGCCAGAATATTAGAGACCGGGACACCCATCGGGGAAAACATTCAGTACTTC.

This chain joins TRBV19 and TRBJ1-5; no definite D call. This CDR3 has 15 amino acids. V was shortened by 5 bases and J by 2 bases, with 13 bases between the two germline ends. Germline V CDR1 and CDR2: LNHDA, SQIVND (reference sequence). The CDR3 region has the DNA TGTGCCAGTAGTCTAAGGAGGGATGGCAATCAGCCCCAGCATTTT. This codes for CASSLRRDGNQPQHF.

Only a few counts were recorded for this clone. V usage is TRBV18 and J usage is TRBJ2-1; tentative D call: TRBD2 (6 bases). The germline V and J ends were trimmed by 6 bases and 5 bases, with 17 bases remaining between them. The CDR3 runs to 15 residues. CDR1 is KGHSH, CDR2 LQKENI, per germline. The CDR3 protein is CASSPFEGGDNEQFF. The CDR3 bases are TGTGCCAGCTCCCCCTTCGAGGGAGGAGACAATGAGCAGTTCTTC.

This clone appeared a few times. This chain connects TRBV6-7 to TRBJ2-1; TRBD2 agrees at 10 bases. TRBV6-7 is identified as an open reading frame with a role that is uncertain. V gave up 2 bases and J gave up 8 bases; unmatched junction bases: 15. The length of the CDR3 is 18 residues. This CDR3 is CASSYAYRLAGVADEQFF. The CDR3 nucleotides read TGTGCCAGCAGTTACGCCTATAGGCTAGCGGGAGTGGCCGATGAGCAGTTCTTC.

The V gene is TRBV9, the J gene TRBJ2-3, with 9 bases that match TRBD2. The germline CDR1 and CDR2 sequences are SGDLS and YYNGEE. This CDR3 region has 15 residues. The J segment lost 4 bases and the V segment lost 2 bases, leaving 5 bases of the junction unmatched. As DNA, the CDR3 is TGTGCCAGCAGCGTTAGCGGGAGTGAGTCAGATACGCAGTATTTT. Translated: CASSVSGSESDTQYF.

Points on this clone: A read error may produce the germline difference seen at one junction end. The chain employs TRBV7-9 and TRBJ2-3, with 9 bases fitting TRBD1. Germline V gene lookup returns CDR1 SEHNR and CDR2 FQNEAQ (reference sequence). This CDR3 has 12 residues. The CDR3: CSSSDSPGQGYF. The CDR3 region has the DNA TGTTCCAGCAGCGACAGTCCGGGACAGGGGTATTTT. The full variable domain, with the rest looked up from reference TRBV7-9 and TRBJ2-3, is DTGVSQNPRHKITKRGQNVTFRCDPISEHNRLYWYRQTLGQGPEFLTYFQNEAQLEKSRLLSDRFSAERPKGSFSTLEIQRTEQGDSAMYLCSSSDSPGQGYFGPGTRLTVL.

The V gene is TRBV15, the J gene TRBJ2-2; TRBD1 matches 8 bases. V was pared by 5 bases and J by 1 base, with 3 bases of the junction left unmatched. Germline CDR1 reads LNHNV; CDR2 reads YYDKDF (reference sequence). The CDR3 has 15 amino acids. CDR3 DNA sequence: TGTGCCACCAGCGTTGACAGGGGGAACACCGGGGAGCTGTTTTTT. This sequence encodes CATSVDRGNTGELFF.

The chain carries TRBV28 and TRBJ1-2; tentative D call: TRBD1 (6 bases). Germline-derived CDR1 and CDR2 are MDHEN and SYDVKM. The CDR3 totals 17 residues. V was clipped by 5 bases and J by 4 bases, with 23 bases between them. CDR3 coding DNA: TGTGCCAGCAGTCCTCTTTTCCGGGGGGCGATCGGCTATGGCTACACCTTC. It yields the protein CASSPLFRGAIGYGYTF.

Here the CDR3 reads CASSDKPGDTGELFF. CDR3 DNA sequence: TGTGCCAGCAGTGATAAACCAGGGGACACCGGGGAGCTGTTTTTT. The rearrangement links TRBV6-1 to TRBJ2-2, with a tentative D call TRBD1 (6 bases). This CDR3 region has 15 residues. Germline V gene sequence: CDR1 MNHNS, CDR2 SASEGT. V was cut by 3 bases and J by 3 bases, with 11 bases left in between.

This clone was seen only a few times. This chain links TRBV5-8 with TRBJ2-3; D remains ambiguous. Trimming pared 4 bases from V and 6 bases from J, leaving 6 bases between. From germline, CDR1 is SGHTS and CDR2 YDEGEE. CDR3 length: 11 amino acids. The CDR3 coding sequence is TGTGCCAGCAGCCTATTGGATACGCAGTATTTT. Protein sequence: CASSLLDTQYF.

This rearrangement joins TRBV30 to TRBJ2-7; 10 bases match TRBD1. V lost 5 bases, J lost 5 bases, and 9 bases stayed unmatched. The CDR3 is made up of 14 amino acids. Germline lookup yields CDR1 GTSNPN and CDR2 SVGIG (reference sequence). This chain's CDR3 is CAWAPGQGLHEQYF. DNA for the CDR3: TGTGCCTGGGCCCCGGGACAGGGGTTGCACGAGCAGTACTTC.

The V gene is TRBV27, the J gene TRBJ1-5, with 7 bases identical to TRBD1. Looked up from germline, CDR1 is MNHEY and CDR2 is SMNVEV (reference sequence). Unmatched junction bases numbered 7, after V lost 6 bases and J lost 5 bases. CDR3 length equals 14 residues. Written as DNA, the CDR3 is TGTGCCAGCAGAGGCGGGACAGTGGATCAGCCCCAGCATTTT. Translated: CASRGGTVDQPQHF.

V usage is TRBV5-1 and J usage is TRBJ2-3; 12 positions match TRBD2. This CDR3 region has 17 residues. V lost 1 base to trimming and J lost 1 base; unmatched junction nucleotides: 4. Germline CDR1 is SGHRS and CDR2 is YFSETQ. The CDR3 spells CASSLSRLAGGTDTQYF. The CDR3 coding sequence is TGCGCCAGCAGCTTGAGCCGACTAGCGGGGGGCACAGATACGCAGTATTTT. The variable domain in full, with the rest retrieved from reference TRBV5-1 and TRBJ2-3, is KAGVTQTPRYLIKTRGQQVTLSCSPISGHRSVSWYQQTPGQGLQFLFEYFSETQRNKGNFPGRFSGRQFSNSRSEMNVSTLELGDSALYLCASSLSRLAGGTDTQYFGPGTRLTVL.

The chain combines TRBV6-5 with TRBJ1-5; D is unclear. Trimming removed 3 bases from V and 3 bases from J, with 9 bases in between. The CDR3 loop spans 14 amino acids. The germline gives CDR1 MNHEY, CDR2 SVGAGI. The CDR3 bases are TGTGCCAGCAGTTATGGAGGGATCAATCAGCCCCAGCATTTT. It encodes CASSYGGINQPQHF.

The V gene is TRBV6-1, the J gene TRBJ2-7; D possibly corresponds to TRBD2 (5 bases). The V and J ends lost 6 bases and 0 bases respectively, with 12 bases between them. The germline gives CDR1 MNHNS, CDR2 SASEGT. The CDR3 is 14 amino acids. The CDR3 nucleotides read TGTGCCAGCAGACCCCGGGGTAGCTCCTACGAGCAGTACTTC. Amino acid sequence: CASRPRGSSYEQYF.

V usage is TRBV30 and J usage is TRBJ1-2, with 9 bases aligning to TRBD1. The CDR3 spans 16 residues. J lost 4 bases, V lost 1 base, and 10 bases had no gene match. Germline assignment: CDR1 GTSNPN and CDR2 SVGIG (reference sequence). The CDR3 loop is CAWSAAPGQGVYGYTF. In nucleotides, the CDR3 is TGTGCCTGGAGTGCGGCTCCGGGACAGGGCGTCTATGGCTACACCTTC.

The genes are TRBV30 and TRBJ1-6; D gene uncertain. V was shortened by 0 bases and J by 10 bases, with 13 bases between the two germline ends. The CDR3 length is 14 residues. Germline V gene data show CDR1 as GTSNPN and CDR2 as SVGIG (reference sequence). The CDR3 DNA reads TGTGCCTGGAGTGTGCGTCCCCAATCCTCACCCCTCCACTTT. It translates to CAWSVRPQSSPLHF.

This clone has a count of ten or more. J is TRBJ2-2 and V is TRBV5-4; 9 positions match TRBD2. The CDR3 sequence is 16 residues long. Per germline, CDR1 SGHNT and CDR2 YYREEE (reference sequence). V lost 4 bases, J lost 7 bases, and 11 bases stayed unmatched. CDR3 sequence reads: CASSAIPSGKVGELFF. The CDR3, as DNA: TGTGCCAGCAGCGCGATCCCTAGCGGGAAGGTCGGGGAGCTGTTTTTT. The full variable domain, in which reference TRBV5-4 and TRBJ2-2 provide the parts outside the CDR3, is ETGVTQSPTHLIKTRGQQVTLRCSSQSGHNTVSWYQQALGQGPQFIFQYYREEENGRGNFPPRFSGLQFPNYSSELNVNALELDDSALYLCASSAIPSGKVGELFFGEGSRLTVL.

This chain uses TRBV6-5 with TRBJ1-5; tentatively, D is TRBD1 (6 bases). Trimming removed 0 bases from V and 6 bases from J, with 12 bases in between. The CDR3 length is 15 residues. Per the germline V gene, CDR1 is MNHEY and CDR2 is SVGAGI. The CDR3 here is CASSYSGGVGQPQHF. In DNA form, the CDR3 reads TGTGCCAGCAGTTACTCAGGGGGTGTAGGTCAGCCCCAGCATTTT.

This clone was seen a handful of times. The CDR3 sequence is CASSDSPGGPYEQYF. The CDR3 DNA reads as TGTGCCAGCAGTGACTCCCCAGGGGGTCCTTACGAGCAGTACTTC. V usage is TRBV6-4 and J usage is TRBJ2-7; 7 bases are shared with TRBD1. Per the germline V gene, CDR1 is MRHNA and CDR2 is SNTAGT. The CDR3 sequence is 15 residues long. Trimming took 0 bases from V and 4 from J; bases not matched to a gene: 6.

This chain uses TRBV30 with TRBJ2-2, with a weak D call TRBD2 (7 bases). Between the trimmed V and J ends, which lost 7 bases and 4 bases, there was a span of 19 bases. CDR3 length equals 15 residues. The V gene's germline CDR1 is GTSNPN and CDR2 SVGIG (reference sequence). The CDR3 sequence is CALLGGGELTGELFF. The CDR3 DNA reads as TGTGCCTTATTAGGGGGGGGAGAACTCACCGGGGAGCTGTTTTTT.

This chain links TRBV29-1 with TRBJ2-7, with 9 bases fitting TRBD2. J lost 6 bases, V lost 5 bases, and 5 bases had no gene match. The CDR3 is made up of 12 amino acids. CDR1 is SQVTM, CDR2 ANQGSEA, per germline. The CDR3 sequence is CSVRAGGGEQYF. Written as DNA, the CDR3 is TGCAGCGTTAGAGCGGGAGGTGGCGAGCAGTACTTC.

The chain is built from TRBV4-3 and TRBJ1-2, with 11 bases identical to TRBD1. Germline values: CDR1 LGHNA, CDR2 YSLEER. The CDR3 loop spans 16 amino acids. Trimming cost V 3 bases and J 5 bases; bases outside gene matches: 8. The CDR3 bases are TGCGCCAGCAGCCACCCCGGACAGGGGGCATTGTATGGCTACACCTTC. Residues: CASSHPGQGALYGYTF.

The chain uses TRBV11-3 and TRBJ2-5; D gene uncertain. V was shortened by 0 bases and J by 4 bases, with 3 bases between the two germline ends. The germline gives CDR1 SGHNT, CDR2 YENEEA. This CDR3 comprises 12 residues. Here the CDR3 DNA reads TGTGCCAGCAGCTTAGATCGAGAGACCCAGTACTTC. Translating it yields CASSLDRETQYF.

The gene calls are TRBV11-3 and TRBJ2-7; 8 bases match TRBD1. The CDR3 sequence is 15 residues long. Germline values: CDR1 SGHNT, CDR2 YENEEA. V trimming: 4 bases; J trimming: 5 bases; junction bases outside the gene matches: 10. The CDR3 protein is CASSSSDRGDNEQYF. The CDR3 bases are TGTGCCAGCAGCTCTAGCGACAGGGGAGACAACGAGCAGTACTTC.

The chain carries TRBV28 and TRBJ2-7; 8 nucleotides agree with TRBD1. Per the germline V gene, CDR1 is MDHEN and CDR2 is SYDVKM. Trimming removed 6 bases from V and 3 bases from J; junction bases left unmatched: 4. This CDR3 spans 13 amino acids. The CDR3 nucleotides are TGTGCCAGCAGCACCACAGGGGGCTACGAGCAGTACTTC. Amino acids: CASSTTGGYEQYF.

The CDR3: CASSLRAGITDTQYF. Here the CDR3 DNA reads TGTGCCAGCAGCTTACGGGCGGGCATCACAGATACGCAGTATTTT. The chain has TRBV7-2 and TRBJ2-3; D may be TRBD2 (5 bases). The CDR3 covers 15 residues. The V end was cut by 2 bases, the J end by 2 bases, with 11 bases between. CDR1 is SGHTA, CDR2 FQGNSA, per germline.

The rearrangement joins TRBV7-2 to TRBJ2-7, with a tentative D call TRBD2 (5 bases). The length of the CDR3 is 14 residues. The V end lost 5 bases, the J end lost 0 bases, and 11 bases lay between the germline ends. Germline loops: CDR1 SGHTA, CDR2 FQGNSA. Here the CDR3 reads CASSPRRGSYEQYF. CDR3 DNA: TGTGCCAGCAGCCCCCGACGGGGCTCCTACGAGCAGTACTTC. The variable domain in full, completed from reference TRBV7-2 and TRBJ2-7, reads GAGVSQSPSNKVTEKGKDVELRCDPISGHTALYWYRQSLGQGLEFLIYFQGNSAPDKSGLPSDRFSAERTGGSVSTLTIQRTQQEDSAVYLCASSPRRGSYEQYFGPGTRLTVT.